These 22 T cell receptor beta chains came from one sample sequenced in a study of OX40 agonist ivuxolimab in advanced cancers. Some clones are missing from TCRdb's copy, which holds only in-frame ones; the method was immunoSEQ multiplex PCR. The sample holds under 50,000 clones, 65% to 80% seen once. Specimen: CD4+ or CD8+ T cells sorted from blood, collected in a trial of the OX40 agonist ivuxolimab. The receptors stem from an adult with an advanced solid tumor such as melanoma, head and neck, liver or kidney cancer.

V and J are TRBV5-6 and TRBJ1-2; 7 positions match TRBD1. V gave up 3 bases and J gave up 5 bases; unmatched junction bases: 10. In germline, CDR1 is SGHDT, CDR2 YYEEEE. The CDR3 is 15 amino acids. The CDR3 nucleotides are TGTGCCAGCAGCTCACCGACAGGGTTCCGGTATGGCTACACCTTC. It is translated as CASSSPTGFRYGYTF. The full variable domain, with the rest looked up from reference TRBV5-6 and TRBJ1-2, is DAGVTQSPTHLIKTRGQQVTLRCSPKSGHDTVSWYQQALGQGPQFIFQYYEEEERQRGNFPDRFSGHQFPNYSSELNVNALLLGDSALYLCASSSPTGFRYGYTFGSGTRLTVV.

In its sample, this clone was seen once. The J gene is TRBJ1-2, the V gene TRBV6-5, with D perhaps matching TRBD1 (6 bases). V shed 6 bases and J shed 8 bases, with 22 bases lying between them. CDR1 and CDR2 from the germline V gene are MNHEY and SVGAGI. The CDR3 length is 15 residues. The CDR3 DNA reads as TGTGCCAGCAGGAACAAGGGGGGGACACGCCACGGCTACACCTTC. Amino acid sequence: CASRNKGGTRHGYTF.

This clone was detected only once. The rearrangement links TRBV5-8 to TRBJ1-5; unclear D gene. The V gene's germline CDR1 is SGHTS and CDR2 YDEGEE. V gave up 2 bases and J gave up 6 bases, with 3 bases separating them. CDR3 length: 11 residues. CDR3 in amino acids: CASSLIQPQHF. The CDR3 DNA sequence: TGTGCCAGCAGCTTAATTCAGCCCCAGCATTTT.

The CDR3 region is CSANIAYEQYF. In DNA form, the CDR3 reads TGCAGTGCTAATATAGCATACGAGCAGTACTTC. This chain uses TRBV20-1 with TRBJ2-7, with D uncertain. V was cut by 4 bases and J by 4 bases, with 8 bases left in between. The CDR3 length is 11 residues. Germline loops: CDR1 DFQATT, CDR2 SNEGSKA (reference sequence).

This clone was seen only once. The chain uses TRBV6-1 and TRBJ2-1, with D maybe TRBD1 (7 bases). Germline V lookup: CDR1 MNHNS, CDR2 SASEGT. Trimming cost V 2 bases and J 4 bases, with 24 bases left between them. The CDR3 extends over 19 amino acids. In nucleotides, the CDR3 is TGTGCCAGCAGTGAACCTGACAGGGTAATGAGGGGAGGTTACAATGAGCAGTTCTTC. Protein: CASSEPDRVMRGGYNEQFF.

The V call is TRBV6-6, the J call TRBJ2-7; D is uncertain. CDR1 MNHNY and CDR2 SVGAGI come from the germline V gene (reference sequence). The CDR3 has 11 residues. V lost 6 bases to trimming and J lost 0 bases, with 3 bases between them. DNA for the CDR3: TGTGCCAGCAGCCACTCCTACGAGCAGTACTTC. Amino acids: CASSHSYEQYF.

The genes are TRBV5-1 and TRBJ2-5; 10 bases are shared with TRBD2. CDR1 and CDR2 from the germline V gene are SGHRS and YFSETQ. The V and J ends lost 0 bases and 3 bases, in that order; junction bases with no gene match: 5. This CDR3 spans 16 amino acids. Here the CDR3 reads CASSLGSGGGEETQYF. The CDR3 coding sequence is TGCGCCAGCAGCTTGGGAAGCGGGGGGGGAGAAGAGACCCAGTACTTC.

This chain connects TRBV10-3 to TRBJ2-5; 8 bases fit TRBD2. Germline V lookup: CDR1 ENHRY, CDR2 SYGVKD. V shed 6 bases, J shed 6 bases, and the junction held 12 bases outside the gene matches. The CDR3 is 15 residues long. The CDR3 sequence: CAIRDSGVEGKTQYF. The CDR3 nucleotides are TGTGCCATCAGAGATAGCGGGGTAGAGGGAAAGACCCAGTACTTC.

The rearrangement uses TRBV7-2 and TRBJ1-4, with D possibly matching TRBD1 (6 bases). Trimming pared 4 bases from V and 4 bases from J, leaving 10 bases between. The CDR3 length is 14 residues. CDR1 is SGHTA, CDR2 FQGNSA, per germline. The CDR3 sequence is CASSSRGFNEKLFF. The CDR3 bases are TGTGCCAGCAGCTCCAGGGGTTTTAATGAAAAACTGTTTTTT.

The CDR3 spells CASSPGQVNTEAFF. The CDR3 nucleotides are TGTGCCAGCAGTCCCGGACAGGTGAACACTGAAGCTTTCTTT. V usage is TRBV27 and J usage is TRBJ1-1; 7 bases are a match to TRBD1. The ends lost 5 bases at V and 0 bases at J; junction bases unmatched: 3. Germline assignment: CDR1 MNHEY and CDR2 SMNVEV (reference sequence). This CDR3 spans 14 amino acids.

This sequence joins TRBV19 and TRBJ2-2; maybe TRBD2 (6 bases). Germline assignment: CDR1 LNHDA and CDR2 SQIVND (reference sequence). V was trimmed by 8 bases and J by 7 bases, leaving 17 bases between them. The CDR3 consists of 14 residues. CDR3 in amino acids: CASRGGPRNGELFF. As DNA, the CDR3 is TGTGCCAGTCGAGGAGGGCCTAGGAACGGGGAGCTGTTTTTT. The complete variable domain, with remaining parts taken from reference TRBV19 and TRBJ2-2, reads DGGITQSPKYLFRKEGQNVTLSCEQNLNHDAMYWYRQDPGQGLRLIYYSQIVNDFQKGDIAEGYSVSREKKESFPLTVTSAQKNPTAFYLCASRGGPRNGELFFGEGSRLTVL.

The V gene is TRBV6-5, the J gene TRBJ2-3; no clear D gene. Per germline, CDR1 MNHEY and CDR2 SVGAGI. The V gene lost 7 bases and the J gene lost 2 bases, with 16 bases spanning the gap. The CDR3 is 15 residues long. The CDR3 protein is CASTPQRTHTDTQYF. The DNA of the CDR3 is TGTGCCAGCACCCCTCAAAGGACCCACACAGATACGCAGTATTTT.

The chain uses TRBV11-2 and TRBJ2-5; D gene uncertain. The DNA end favors TRBJ2-7, so the J call may be wrong. CDR1 and CDR2 from the germline V gene are SGHAT and FQNNGV. The CDR3 covers 15 residues. As DNA, the CDR3 is TGTGCCAGCAGCTTAGATCTGGGTAGCTCCTACGAGCAGTACTTC. It specifies CASSLDLGSSYEQYF.

Regarding this clone: Germline is not matched at one junction end, which may reflect a read error. V gene TRBV7-7 combines with J gene TRBJ2-3; no clear D. The CDR3 is 12 amino acids. Germline V gives CDR1 SSHAT, CDR2 FNYEAQ (reference sequence). DNA of the CDR3: TGTGCTAGCAGTCAGGGCACAGATACGCAGTATTTT. Translated, it gives CASSQGTDTQYF.

The chain uses TRBV7-3 and TRBJ2-5; no firm D call. V was shortened by 2 bases and J by 2 bases, with 12 bases between the two germline ends. CDR1 is SGHTA and CDR2 is FQGTGA in the germline V gene. This CDR3 is 15 amino acids long. DNA of the CDR3: TGTGCCAGCAGCTTATTGGGTAATCGGCAAGAGACCCAGTACTTC. Protein: CASSLLGNRQETQYF.

The J gene is TRBJ2-3, the V gene TRBV4-1; tentative D call: TRBD1 (5 bases). This CDR3 region has 17 residues. V was pared by 0 bases and J by 1 base, with 14 bases between. CDR1 is MGHRA, CDR2 YSYEKL, per germline. CDR3 DNA sequence: TGCGCCAGCAGCCAAGATTATCGACAGACCCGCACAGATACGCAGTATTTT. Protein: CASSQDYRQTRTDTQYF.

This chain connects TRBV6-1 to TRBJ2-7, with a possible D match to TRBD2 (6 bases). Trimming took off 6 bases at V and 7 bases at J, with 16 bases between the two ends. The CDR3 sequence is 13 residues long. Germline V gives CDR1 MNHNS, CDR2 SASEGT. In DNA form, the CDR3 reads TGTGCCAGCAGATTAGACCCTCGGGGGGAGCAGTACTTC. This translates into CASRLDPRGEQYF.

The chain combines TRBV6-5 with TRBJ2-7; 7 positions agree with TRBD1. The V segment lost 6 bases and the J segment 4 bases; nucleotides outside the gene matches: 6. CDR1 and CDR2 from the germline V gene are MNHEY and SVGAGI. The CDR3 contains 13 residues. CDR3 nucleotides: TGTGCCAGCAGACTCCGGGACAGTTACGAGCAGTACTTC. It is translated as CASRLRDSYEQYF.

The chain links TRBV7-9 to TRBJ2-5; either TRBD1 or TRBD2 may supply D (5 bases each). Germline CDR1 is SEHNR and CDR2 is FQNEAQ (reference sequence). The germline V and J ends were trimmed by 1 base and 2 bases, with 11 bases remaining between them. The CDR3 spans 15 residues. The CDR3 here is CASSLVGAPQETQYF. In DNA form, the CDR3 reads TGTGCCAGCAGCTTAGTCGGGGCGCCTCAAGAGACCCAGTACTTC.

This clone was observed once. One junction end does not reproduce the germline sequence, and a read error may be involved. The J gene is TRBJ1-1, the V gene TRBV4-1; D not resolved. Germline values: CDR1 MGHRA, CDR2 YSYEKL. The length of the CDR3 is 14 residues. The CDR3 loop reads CASSPDPGATEAFF. The DNA of the CDR3 is TGTGCCAGCAGCCCCGACCCTGGAGCCACTGAAGCTTTCTTT.

This chain links TRBV19 with TRBJ1-3; D remains ambiguous. The V end lost 1 base, the J end lost 2 bases, and 6 bases lay between the germline ends. CDR3 size: 14 residues. Germline assignment: CDR1 LNHDA and CDR2 SQIVND (reference sequence). CDR3 sequence (DNA): TGTGCCAGTAGTATAGCGACAACTGGAAACACCATATATTTT. Protein sequence: CASSIATTGNTIYF.

The rearrangement joins TRBV5-1 to TRBJ1-5; no reliable D call. There are 14 residues in the CDR3. V was pared by 0 bases and J by 5 bases, with 9 bases between. Germline V gene data show CDR1 as SGHRS and CDR2 as YFSETQ. Here the CDR3 reads CASSLDVSDQPQHF. The CDR3, as DNA: TGCGCCAGCAGCTTGGATGTATCGGATCAGCCCCAGCATTTT. Full variable domain (remainder filled in from reference TRBV5-1 and TRBJ1-5): KAGVTQTPRYLIKTRGQQVTLSCSPISGHRSVSWYQQTPGQGLQFLFEYFSETQRNKGNFPGRFSGRQFSNSRSEMNVSTLELGDSALYLCASSLDVSDQPQHFGDGTRLSIL.